A single sample is the source of the 6 T cell receptor beta chains below, sequenced in a study of tumor-infiltrating lymphocytes in primary liver carcinoma. A constant-region primer served to make TCR beta cDNA from around 540 ng total RNA. Libraries of TCR beta came from three nested multiplex PCR rounds with slightly modified ARM-PCR. TRBV1-TRBV30 forward primers paired with a C-beta reverse primer drove the first two PCR rounds, ten to eleven cycles each. TCRdb re-called the multiplex PCR reads through MiXCR, storing one row per CDR3 protein. Altogether 300,000 to 350,000 distinct CDR3 sequences are present, roughly two thirds being singletons, with the ten largest covering 5.5% to 7%. Germline DNA was also extracted, and blood RNA derived from unsorted whole blood. The sequenced sample consisted of peripheral blood. All receptors derive from a man aged 35 to 55 with primary liver carcinoma and hepatitis B virus infection.

A remark on this clonotype: Germline is not matched at one junction end, which may reflect a read error. V usage is TRBV4-1 and J usage is TRBJ2-7; 10 bases agree with TRBD2. Germline V gene sequence: CDR1 MGHRA, CDR2 YSYEKL. The CDR3 has 15 residues. The CDR3, as DNA: TGCGCCAGCAGCGAGGCTAGCGGGGGCTCCTGCGAGCAGTACTTC. Translating it yields CASSEASGGSCEQYF.

This clonotype has at least ten counts. The chain links TRBV6-2 or TRBV6-3 to TRBJ2-6; 7 nucleotides agree with TRBD1. Germline assignment: CDR1 MNHEY and CDR2 SVGEGT. The CDR3 loop spans 15 amino acids. J lost 2 bases, V lost 6 bases, and 4 bases had no gene match. The CDR3 DNA reads as TGTGCCAGCAGCCTCACAGGGGCTGGGGCCAACGTCCTGACTTTC. This gives the protein CASSLTGAGANVLTF.

Points on this clonotype: Relative to the germline gene, one junction end is altered; a read error may explain this. This chain links TRBV11-2 with TRBJ2-1, with unresolved D. The V gene's germline CDR1 is SGHAT and CDR2 FQNNGV. This CDR3 contains 15 residues. CDR3 amino acids: CASSLFRSSYNEQLF. In DNA form, the CDR3 reads TGTGCCAGCAGCTTGTTTAGGAGTTCCTACAATGAGCAATTGTTC.

This clonotype was seen once. This may arise from a read error, as a much more abundant clone is one base away. No conserved phenylalanine or tryptophan ends this CDR3, so it is likely a read error. The chain couples TRBV12-3 or TRBV12-4 to TRBJ2-5, with no clear D. CDR3 length: 13 amino acids. V lost 5 bases, J lost 1 base, and 8 bases lay in between. CDR3 protein: CASSAAVQETQYV. The CDR3 bases are TGTGCCAGCAGTGCCGCGGTCCAAGAGACCCAGTACGTC.

As regards this clonotype: One end of the junction varies from germline; a read error may be responsible. The gene calls are TRBV5-1 and TRBJ2-1; 9 bases are a match to TRBD2. The CDR3 consists of 17 residues. Germline loops: CDR1 SGHRS, CDR2 YFSETQ. The CDR3 nucleotides read TGCGCCAGCAGCTTAAGCGGGAGGAGCTCCTCCCACAATGAGCAGTTCTTC. Translated, it gives CASSLSGRSSSHNEQFF.

About this clonotype: A read error is likely, as this CDR3 ends without the conserved phenylalanine or tryptophan. The chain is built from TRBV11-2 and TRBJ2-1, with D hard to call. CDR1 is SGHAT, CDR2 FQNNGV, per germline. This CDR3 region has 13 residues. The CDR3 DNA is TGTGCCAACAGCCACGGGTCCCCGAATGAGCAGTTCTCC. Its protein product is CANSHGSPNEQFS.